The T cell receptor (beta chain) described here comes from a study of T-cell memory formation after mild COVID-19. Study overall: There were largely donor-specific TCR clusters.

TCRdb reprocessed the 5' RACE reads via MiXCR and lists one record per CDR3 protein. The sample lists some 310,000 distinct CDR3 sequences, 20% to 25% occurring once. General study results and limits: Clones shrinking from day 15 to 85 showed even CD4/CD8 mixes; later expanders tilted CD4+. Whether second-wave clones peaking at day 37 were SARS-CoV-2 specific went unconfirmed. In pre-infection memory, a portion of responding clones appeared, which suggested that cross-reactive memory joined.

Germline V gene data show CDR1 as LGHNA and CDR2 as YNFKEQ. V lost 0 bases to trimming and J lost 9 bases; unmatched junction nucleotides: 10. The CDR3 has 16 residues. This clonotype was detected a few times. The antigen is not known. J is TRBJ2-1 and V is TRBV4-2; the match to TRBD2 covers 8 bases. Specimen: PBMCs or a T cell subset sorted from them (not recorded which). This TCR derives from a man aged 18 to 29 who had mild COVID-19 (a few samples of this study predate the infection). Cell type and time point are not known. CDR3 DNA sequence: TGTGCCAGCAGCCAAGAGGGGACTAGGGGCCGACGTGAGCAGTTCTTC. Amino acids: CASSQEGTRGRREQFF.